The entry that follows covers one T cell receptor beta chain sequence. The protocol was immunoSEQ multiplex PCR, while the TCRdb copy is restricted to in-frame clones and leaves out a portion. The sample gives roughly 170,000 clones, around four fifths of which show up once; about 3.6% is in the top ten. The data are from a study of blood T cell repertoires in COVID-19. Germline CDR1 is SGHVS and CDR2 is FNYEAQ. The V segment lost 0 bases and the J segment 0 bases; nucleotides outside the gene matches: 2. The CDR3 covers 15 residues. The clonotype originates from a woman in her 50s in a cohort exposed to, infected with or recovered from COVID-19 (not recorded which). Material for sequencing was PBMCs or T cells enriched from blood (not recorded which). The chain is built from TRBV7-6 and TRBJ2-7, with 7 bases aligning to TRBD1. The CDR3 here is CASSLAGGPSYEQYF. The CDR3 coding sequence is TGTGCCAGCAGCTTAGCAGGGGGCCCCTCCTACGAGCAGTACTTC.